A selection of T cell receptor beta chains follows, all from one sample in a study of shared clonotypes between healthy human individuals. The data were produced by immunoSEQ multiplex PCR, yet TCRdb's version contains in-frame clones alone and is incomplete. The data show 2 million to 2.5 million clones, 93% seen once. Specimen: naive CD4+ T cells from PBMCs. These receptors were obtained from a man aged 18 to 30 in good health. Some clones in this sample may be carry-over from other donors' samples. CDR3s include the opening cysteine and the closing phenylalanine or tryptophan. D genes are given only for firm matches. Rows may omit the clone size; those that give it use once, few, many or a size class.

cdr3_nt: TGCAGCGTTGTAGGCCAGTCCTATGGCTACACCTTC; cdr3_aa: CSVVGQSYGYTF; d_call: -; clone_size: -; v_call: TRBV29-1; j_call: TRBJ1-2
cdr3_nt: TGTGCCAGCAGTGAGCCCTTGGGTAGTGAAAAACTGTTTTTT; cdr3_aa: CASSEPLGSEKLFF; d_call: -; clone_size: -; v_call: TRBV6-1; j_call: TRBJ1-4
cdr3_nt: TGTGCCTGGAGGGGCCTAAGGGGGTACGAGCAGTACTTC; cdr3_aa: CAWRGLRGYEQYF; d_call: -; clone_size: -; v_call: TRBV30; j_call: TRBJ2-7
cdr3_nt: TGTGCCAGCTCACGAGGACAGGGGGGGGCCTACGAGCAGTACTTC; cdr3_aa: CASSRGQGGAYEQYF; d_call: TRBD1; clone_size: -; v_call: TRBV18; j_call: TRBJ2-7
cdr3_nt: TGTGCCAGCTCTAGGGCGCGCGGCGATAATTCACCCCTCCACTTT; cdr3_aa: CASSRARGDNSPLHF; d_call: -; clone_size: once; v_call: TRBV6-5; j_call: TRBJ1-6
cdr3_nt: TGTGCCAGCAGCTTAGCGCTGAGTCACGGGTTAAACATTCAGTACTTC; cdr3_aa: CASSLALSHGLNIQYF; d_call: -; clone_size: once; v_call: TRBV7-6; j_call: TRBJ2-4
cdr3_nt: TGCGCCAGCAGCTTCGGACTAGCGGGGGGACAAGAGCAGTTCTTC; cdr3_aa: CASSFGLAGGQEQFF; d_call: TRBD2; clone_size: -; v_call: TRBV5-1; j_call: TRBJ2-1
cdr3_nt: TGTGCCAGCAGTGAAAATCCCTCGCTCTATGGCTACACCTTC; cdr3_aa: CASSENPSLYGYTF; d_call: -; clone_size: -; v_call: TRBV6-1; j_call: TRBJ1-2
cdr3_nt: TGCAGTGCCCCGTCTGAGTACGAGCAGTACTTC; cdr3_aa: CSAPSEYEQYF; d_call: -; clone_size: -; v_call: TRBV20-1; j_call: TRBJ2-7
cdr3_nt: TGTGCCACCAGCACCCGACAGGGAGGTAATGAAAAACTGTTTTTT; cdr3_aa: CATSTRQGGNEKLFF; d_call: TRBD1; clone_size: -; v_call: TRBV15; j_call: TRBJ1-4
cdr3_nt: TGTGCCAGCAGCCCGACAGGCGTTTCTAGATATGAGCAGTTCTTC; cdr3_aa: CASSPTGVSRYEQFF; d_call: -; clone_size: -; v_call: TRBV28; j_call: TRBJ2-1
cdr3_nt: TGTGCCAGCAGGGGGGCGGGAGGACAGCCCCAGCATTTT; cdr3_aa: CASRGAGGQPQHF; d_call: -; clone_size: few; v_call: TRBV6-5; j_call: TRBJ1-5
cdr3_nt: TGTGCCAGCAGCTCCCCCGGGACGACCACTTACAATGAGCAGTTCTTC; cdr3_aa: CASSSPGTTTYNEQFF; d_call: -; clone_size: once; v_call: TRBV11-2; j_call: TRBJ2-1
cdr3_nt: TGTGCCAGCAGCCGCCCCGGGAGGTATGGCTACACCTTC; cdr3_aa: CASSRPGRYGYTF; d_call: -; clone_size: few; v_call: TRBV9; j_call: TRBJ1-2
cdr3_nt: TGTGCCAGCAGACCCATCGGACGAGCTAACTATGGCTACACCTTC; cdr3_aa: CASRPIGRANYGYTF; d_call: -; clone_size: -; v_call: TRBV28; j_call: TRBJ1-2
cdr3_nt: TGCAGTGCTAGGCAAGGTAACGAGCAGTACTTC; cdr3_aa: CSARQGNEQYF; d_call: -; clone_size: -; v_call: TRBV20-1; j_call: TRBJ2-7
cdr3_nt: TGCGCCAGCAGCCAAGAAGCCCCCCAGCGGAACACTGAAGCTTTCTTT; cdr3_aa: CASSQEAPQRNTEAFF; d_call: -; clone_size: -; v_call: TRBV4-1; j_call: TRBJ1-1
cdr3_nt: TGTGCCAGCAGTGCGCGACCCAGTAATCCCTACGAGCAGTACTTC; cdr3_aa: CASSARPSNPYEQYF; d_call: -; clone_size: -; v_call: TRBV6-1; j_call: TRBJ2-7
cdr3_nt: TGCGCCAGCGGTCTCGTCGCAGGGTCCATGAACACTGAAGCTTTCTTT; cdr3_aa: CASGLVAGSMNTEAFF; d_call: -; clone_size: -; v_call: TRBV5-1; j_call: TRBJ1-1
cdr3_nt: TGTGCCAGCAGCCTGGCGGCGGGGAACTACGAGCAGTACTTC; cdr3_aa: CASSLAAGNYEQYF; d_call: -; clone_size: -; v_call: TRBV7-2; j_call: TRBJ2-7